The 5 T cell receptor beta chains listed next were all sequenced from one sample in a study of early T cells in non-severe SARS-CoV-2 infection. TCRdb reprocessed the 5' RACE reads via MiXCR and lists one record per CDR3 protein. The sample includes approximately 46,000 distinct CDR3 sequences, roughly 6% of them seen just once. The sequencing sample was made of whole blood. The source of these receptors is an adult who was a healthcare worker with PCR-confirmed SARS-CoV-2 infection or an uninfected control (not recorded which).

The table lists this clonotype with many counts. The chain employs TRBV10-1 and TRBJ2-1; the D is unclear. There are 14 residues in the CDR3. Trimming stripped 6 bases from V and 5 bases from J, with 14 bases between. The germline CDR1 and CDR2 sequences are WNHNN and SYGVQD (reference sequence). Here the CDR3 DNA reads TGCGCCAGCAGCTCGCCCGAAAGACACAATGAGCAGTTCTTC. Encoded protein: CASSSPERHNEQFF.

V and J are TRBV5-1 and TRBJ2-3; D is perhaps TRBD2 (5 bases). Trimming left V 6 bases short and J 3 bases short, with 14 bases between. There are 14 residues in the CDR3. The V gene's germline CDR1 is SGHRS and CDR2 YFSETQ. CDR3 protein: CASTRSVETDTQYF. The CDR3 coding sequence is TGCGCCAGCACTCGTAGCGTCGAGACAGATACGCAGTATTTT.

This clonotype has a handful of counts. V and J are TRBV5-1 and TRBJ1-4; tentative D call: TRBD1 (6 bases). Trimming stripped 4 bases from V and 6 bases from J, with 16 bases between. Germline V gene lookup returns CDR1 SGHRS and CDR2 YFSETQ. This CDR3 region has 15 residues. The CDR3 here is CASSLTGDDHEKLFF. CDR3 nucleotides: TGCGCCAGCAGCCTGACAGGAGATGACCATGAAAAACTGTTTTTT.

This clonotype showed up many times. The V gene is TRBV12-3 or TRBV12-4, the J gene TRBJ2-3; D remains ambiguous. The CDR3 contains 14 residues. With 3 bases removed from V and 2 bases from J, the gap between germline ends came to 9 bases. The CDR3 sequence is CASSFWVHTDTQYF. As DNA, the CDR3 is TGTGCCAGCAGTTTCTGGGTTCACACAGATACGCAGTATTTT.

This clonotype was detected many times. The V call is TRBV19, the J call TRBJ2-7, with TRBD1 matching 8 bases. The germline gives CDR1 LNHDA, CDR2 SQIVND (reference sequence). CDR3 length equals 16 residues. With V trimmed by 3 bases and J by 6 bases, 13 bases remained unmatched. The chain's CDR3 is CASSILSGQGHSEQYF. The CDR3 nucleotides read TGTGCCAGTAGTATCCTCTCCGGACAGGGTCATAGCGAGCAGTACTTC.